The clone carrying this T cell receptor beta chain was recorded a few times. The V and J ends lost 3 bases and 5 bases, in that order; junction bases with no gene match: 4. The CDR3 loop spans 14 amino acids. The data derive from a study of blood T cells in healthy people across ages. The donors, all healthy, were Caucasians living in Russia, aged about 6 to 100. For the second PCR, which ran for roughly 6 to 12 cycles, a sample-barcoded 5' primer and a J-beta primer mix were used. Every sample gave at least 2.5 million paired-end reads containing CDR3. TCRdb independently ran MiXCR on the 5' RACE reads; one entry per CDR3 protein. The sample shows some 760,000 distinct CDR3 sequences, around a quarter of them seen only once. These same data were also listed under a study on T cells of mothers and their children. That work contributes: Healthy Caucasian mothers, a few in number, and their six children were the donors. Slightly higher, non-significant overlap characterized related mother-child pairs relative to unrelated pairs.

The chain uses TRBV12-3 or TRBV12-4 and TRBJ1-1; 9 bases line up with TRBD1. Sequences were obtained from blood. The TCR sequence derives from a boy between 10 and 17 years old in good health. DNA of the CDR3: TGTGCCAGCAGTTTGACAGGGGGGTTTACTGAAGCTTTCTTT. Translating gives CASSLTGGFTEAFF.